These 19 T cell receptor beta chains came from one sample sequenced in a study of blood T cell repertoires in COVID-19. TCRdb's table, derived via immunoSEQ multiplex PCR, lists solely in-frame clones and lacks some. The sample has roughly 150,000 clones, around 84% seen once; the top ten hold 2.5%. Sequences were obtained from peripheral blood. The receptors stem from an elderly woman with COVID-19, enrolled during active disease.

This clone was seen once. V gene TRBV12-1 combines with J gene TRBJ2-5; the tabulated D call, TRBD2, remains unverified against the DNA. TRBV12-1 is reported as a pseudogene. There are 16 residues in the CDR3. Written as DNA, the CDR3 is TGTGCCAGCAGCTCTTATCCCCCCCGAGCGCAAGAGACCCAGTACTTC. Its protein is CASSSYPPRAQETQYF.

The chain carries TRBV7-9 and TRBJ2-3; 8 bases match TRBD1. CDR1 and CDR2 (germline): SEHNR, FQNEAQ (reference sequence). Germline trimming cut 4 bases from V and 5 bases from J; bases unmatched to any gene: 8. This CDR3 comprises 15 residues. DNA for the CDR3: TGTGCCAGCAGCTCAAAGACAGGGGCTTTAGATACGCAGTATTTT. Protein: CASSSKTGALDTQYF.

The V call is TRBV28, the J call TRBJ2-3; 11 bases align to TRBD1. This CDR3 has 17 residues. Germline V CDR1 and CDR2: MDHEN, SYDVKM. Trimming removed 5 bases from V and 3 bases from J; junction bases left unmatched: 10. Written as DNA, the CDR3 is TGTGCCAGCAGTCCCCCGCGGACAGGGGGCTGGACAGATACGCAGTATTTT. Translation: CASSPPRTGGWTDTQYF.

A few counts support this clone. V usage is TRBV6-5 and J usage is TRBJ2-7, with 10 bases identical to TRBD1. The V gene's germline CDR1 is MNHEY and CDR2 SVGAGI. With V trimmed by 6 bases and J by 5 bases, 4 bases remained unmatched. The CDR3 is made up of 13 amino acids. The CDR3 spells CASRGTGVNEQYF. CDR3 nucleotide sequence: TGTGCCAGCAGGGGGACAGGGGTTAACGAGCAGTACTTC.

The V gene is TRBV27, the J gene TRBJ2-3; 9 nucleotides agree with TRBD2. This CDR3 is built from 16 residues. J was trimmed by 0 bases and V by 4 bases; bases with no gene match: 5. Germline V gene data show CDR1 as MNHEY and CDR2 as SMNVEV (reference sequence). CDR3 sequence: CASSSKTSGSTDTQYF. DNA for the CDR3: TGTGCCAGCAGTTCCAAGACTAGCGGTAGCACAGATACGCAGTATTTT.

The chain has TRBV19 and TRBJ1-6, with 7 bases lining up with TRBD1. The junction had 10 bases not matched to a gene; V was cut back by 6 bases and J by 8 bases. Germline CDR1 LNHDA, CDR2 SQIVND (reference sequence). The CDR3 consists of 15 residues. CDR3 region: CASRQQGRSDSPLHF. The DNA for the CDR3 is TGTGCCAGTAGACAACAGGGGAGATCGGATTCACCCCTCCACTTT.

V gene TRBV28 combines with J gene TRBJ2-7; 7 bases agree with TRBD1. CDR3 size: 13 residues. Trimming at V came to 1 base and at J to 4 bases, leaving 1 base not matched to a gene. The germline V gene encodes CDR1 MDHEN and CDR2 SYDVKM. The CDR3 loop is CASSLFRGYEQYF. The CDR3 DNA follows: TGTGCCAGCAGTTTATTCAGGGGGTACGAGCAGTACTTC.

The chain recombines TRBV7-9 with TRBJ1-4; D is uncertain. V was trimmed by 4 bases and J by 1 base, leaving 7 bases between them. The CDR3 sequence is 14 residues long. Germline V gene data show CDR1 as SEHNR and CDR2 as FQNEAQ (reference sequence). The CDR3 protein is CASSYSRTNEKLFF. In nucleotides, the CDR3 is TGTGCCAGCAGCTATTCTAGAACTAATGAAAAACTGTTTTTT.

The gene calls are TRBV2 and TRBJ2-1; D gene uncertain. Germline V gene sequence: CDR1 SNHLY, CDR2 FYNNEI. The length of the CDR3 is 11 residues. The V gene lost 2 bases and the J gene lost 9 bases, with 5 bases spanning the gap. Here the CDR3 DNA reads TGTGCCAGCAGTGAAATCGGTGAGCAGTTCTTC. As protein: CASSEIGEQFF.

The chain links TRBV7-9 to TRBJ1-1; D gene ambiguous. The CDR3 spans 15 residues. Germline V CDR1 and CDR2: SEHNR, FQNEAQ (reference sequence). Trimming took 0 bases from V and 3 from J, leaving 11 bases between them. The CDR3 DNA reads TGTGCCAGCAGCTTAGCTGGAGTGGAATACACTGAAGCTTTCTTT. It specifies CASSLAGVEYTEAFF.

The chain links TRBV27 to TRBJ1-2, with D possibly matching TRBD1 (5 bases). Germline values: CDR1 MNHEY, CDR2 SMNVEV (reference sequence). Trimming shortened V by 5 bases and J by 4 bases, and 8 bases separated the two germline ends. The CDR3 runs to 12 residues. The chain's CDR3 is CASSQGGYGYTF. In nucleotides, the CDR3 is TGTGCCAGCAGTCAGGGAGGCTATGGCTACACCTTC.

The chain has TRBV6-2 or TRBV6-3 and TRBJ2-7; TRBD1 might be the D (6 bases). In germline, CDR1 is MNHEY, CDR2 SVGEGT. Trimming cost V 5 bases and J 3 bases, with 14 bases left between them. The CDR3 is 14 amino acids. The CDR3 bases are TGTGCCAGCAGTCCCGCAGACAGGTTCTACGAGCAGTACTTC. This encodes CASSPADRFYEQYF.

In this sample, this clone turned up once. The genes are TRBV3-1 (or the pseudogene TRBV3-2) and TRBJ1-1, with D tentatively TRBD1 (5 bases). The CDR3 is 14 amino acids. The V gene's germline CDR1 is LGHDT and CDR2 YNNKEL (reference sequence). The V end lost 4 bases, the J end lost 4 bases, and 13 bases lay between the germline ends. The CDR3 region is CASSPLGGLTEAFF. The CDR3 nucleotides are TGTGCCAGCAGCCCCCTGGGGGGTCTCACTGAAGCTTTCTTT.

This rearrangement joins TRBV19 to TRBJ1-2; unclear D gene. Germline CDR1 LNHDA, CDR2 SQIVND (reference sequence). This CDR3 region has 12 residues. With 10 bases removed from V and 5 bases from J, the gap between germline ends came to 14 bases. In DNA form, the CDR3 reads TGTGCCACCAACCACAGCAGTTATGGCTACACCTTC. Amino acid sequence: CATNHSSYGYTF.

This chain joins TRBV19 and TRBJ2-7; a possible D gene is TRBD2 (5 bases). CDR1 LNHDA and CDR2 SQIVND come from the germline V gene (reference sequence). The V end lost 3 bases, the J end lost 5 bases, and 29 bases lay between the germline ends. This CDR3 spans 19 amino acids. This CDR3 is CASSIRRGGSSGLRHEQYF. The CDR3 bases are TGTGCCAGTAGTATCAGGAGAGGAGGTTCGAGCGGTTTAAGGCACGAGCAGTACTTC.

The genes are TRBV6-5 and TRBJ2-7; tentatively, D is TRBD1 (6 bases). V was clipped by 8 bases and J by 3 bases, with 14 bases between them. The CDR3 consists of 13 residues. Germline CDR1 is MNHEY and CDR2 is SVGAGI. The CDR3 region has the DNA TGTGCCAGCTCAACCGGGACATACTACGAGCAGTACTTC. Its translation: CASSTGTYYEQYF.

The chain couples TRBV18 to TRBJ2-7; no reliable D call. This CDR3 spans 12 amino acids. CDR1 and CDR2 from the germline V gene are KGHSH and LQKENI. V was cut by 3 bases and J by 2 bases, with 5 bases left in between. CDR3 sequence: CASSPTTYEQYF. The CDR3 DNA reads as TGTGCCAGCTCACCTACTACCTACGAGCAGTACTTC.

The rearrangement joins TRBV9 to TRBJ1-2, with 7 bases fitting TRBD1. The CDR3 has 14 amino acids. Trimming removed 4 bases from V and 3 bases from J; junction bases left unmatched: 6. Germline CDR1 SGDLS, CDR2 YYNGEE. CDR3 sequence (DNA): TGTGCCAGCAGCTCAGGACAGGACGACTATGGCTACACCTTC. Translated, it gives CASSSGQDDYGYTF.

The CDR3 DNA reads TGTGCCAGCAGCCCAAAGGGGCAGCCCTCGTCCACTGAAGCTTTCTTT. This codes for CASSPKGQPSSTEAFF. The V call is TRBV7-3, the J call TRBJ1-1; D possibly corresponds to TRBD1 (5 bases). CDR3 length: 16 amino acids. CDR1 is SGHTA, CDR2 FQGTGA, per germline. V was shortened by 5 bases and J by 4 bases, with 20 bases between the two germline ends.